The following is a T cell receptor beta chain sequence with its context. The target antigen is unknown. V lost 3 bases to trimming and J lost 4 bases, with 11 bases between them. The V gene's germline CDR1 is KGHSH and CDR2 LQKENI. CDR3 length equals 14 residues. This specimen belongs to a study of vaccination effects on CD4 cells after COVID-19. It was after approximately 10 days of culture that CD4+ T cells were isolated. Participants were given two doses of BNT162b2 or mRNA-1273 vaccine. Nobody among the vaccine recipients had prior SARS-CoV-2 infection (nucleocapsid antibodies were negative). A half-medium replacement with IL-2 medium was carried out on days 3 and 7. General study points: Infection- and vaccine-induced clones contracted markedly late after vaccination.

Some clones are missing from TCRdb's copy, which holds only in-frame ones; the method was immunoSEQ multiplex PCR. The sample contains some 9,800 clones, about 76% of which appear only once. This material consisted of CD4+ T cells from PBMCs cultured without peptide, taken after COVID-19 vaccination. The sequence derives from a human donor who received a COVID-19 vaccine. This chain links TRBV18 with TRBJ2-3; D ambiguous. The CDR3 sequence is CASSPPVGADTQYF. As DNA, the CDR3 is TGTGCCAGCTCACCGCCCGTCGGCGCAGATACGCAGTATTTT.